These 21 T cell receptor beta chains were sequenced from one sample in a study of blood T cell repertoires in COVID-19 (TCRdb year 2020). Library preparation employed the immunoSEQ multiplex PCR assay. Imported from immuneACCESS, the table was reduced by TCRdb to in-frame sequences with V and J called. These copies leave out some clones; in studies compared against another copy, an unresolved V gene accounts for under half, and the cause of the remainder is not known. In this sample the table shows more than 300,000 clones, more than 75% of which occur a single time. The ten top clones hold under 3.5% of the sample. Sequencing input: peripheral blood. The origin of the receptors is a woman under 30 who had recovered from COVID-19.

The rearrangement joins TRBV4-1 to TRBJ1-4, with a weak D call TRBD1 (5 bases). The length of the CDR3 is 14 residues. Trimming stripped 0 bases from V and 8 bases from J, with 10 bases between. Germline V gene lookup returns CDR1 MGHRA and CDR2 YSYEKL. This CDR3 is CASSQDWGREKLFF. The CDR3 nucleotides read TGCGCCAGCAGCCAAGACTGGGGGAGGGAAAAACTGTTTTTT.

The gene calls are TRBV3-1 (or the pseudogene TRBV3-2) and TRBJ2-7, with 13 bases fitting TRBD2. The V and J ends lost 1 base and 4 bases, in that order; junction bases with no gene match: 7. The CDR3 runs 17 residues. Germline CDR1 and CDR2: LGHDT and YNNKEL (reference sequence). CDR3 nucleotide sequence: TGTGCCAGCAGCCAAGGACTAGCGGGAGGCGGACTGTACGAGCAGTACGTC. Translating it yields CASSQGLAGGGLYEQYV.

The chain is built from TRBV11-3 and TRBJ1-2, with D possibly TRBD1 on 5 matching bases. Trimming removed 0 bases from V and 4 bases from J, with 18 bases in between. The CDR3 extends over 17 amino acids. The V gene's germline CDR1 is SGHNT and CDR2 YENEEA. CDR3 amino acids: CASSLEEGLQGAYGYTF. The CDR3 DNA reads TGTGCCAGCAGCTTAGAAGAAGGGCTCCAGGGTGCCTATGGCTACACCTTC.

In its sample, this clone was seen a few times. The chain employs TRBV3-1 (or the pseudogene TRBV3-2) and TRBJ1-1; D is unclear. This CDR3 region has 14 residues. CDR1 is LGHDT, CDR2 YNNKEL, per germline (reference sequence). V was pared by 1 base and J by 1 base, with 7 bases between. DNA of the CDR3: TGTGCCAGCAGCCAAGGGCCAGGGAACACTGAAGCTTTCTTT. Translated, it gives CASSQGPGNTEAFF.

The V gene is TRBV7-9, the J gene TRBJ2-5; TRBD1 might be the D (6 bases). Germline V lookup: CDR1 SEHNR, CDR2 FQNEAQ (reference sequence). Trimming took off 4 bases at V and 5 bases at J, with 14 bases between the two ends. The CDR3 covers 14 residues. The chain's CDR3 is CASSYRVGRETQYF. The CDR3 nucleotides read TGTGCCAGCAGCTACAGGGTTGGGCGGGAGACCCAGTACTTC.

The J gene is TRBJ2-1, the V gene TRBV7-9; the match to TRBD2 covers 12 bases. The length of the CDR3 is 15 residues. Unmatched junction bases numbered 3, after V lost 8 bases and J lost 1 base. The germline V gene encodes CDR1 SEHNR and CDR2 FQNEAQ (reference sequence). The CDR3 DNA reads TGTGCCAGCCAACTAGCGGGAGGTTCCTACAATGAGCAGTTCTTC. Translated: CASQLAGGSYNEQFF.

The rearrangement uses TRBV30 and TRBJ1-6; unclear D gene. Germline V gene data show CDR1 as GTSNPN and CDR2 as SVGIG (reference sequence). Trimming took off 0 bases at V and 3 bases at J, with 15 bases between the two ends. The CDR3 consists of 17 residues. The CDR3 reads CAWSVGGGGNYNSPLHF. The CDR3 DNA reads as TGTGCCTGGAGTGTAGGAGGTGGCGGAAACTATAATTCACCCCTCCACTTT.

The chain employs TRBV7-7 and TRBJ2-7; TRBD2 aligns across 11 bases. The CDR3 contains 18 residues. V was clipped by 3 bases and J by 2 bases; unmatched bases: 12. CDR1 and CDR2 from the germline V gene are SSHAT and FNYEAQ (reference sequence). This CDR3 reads CASSFDGCSGRAAYEQYV. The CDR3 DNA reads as TGTGCCAGCAGCTTCGACGGTTGTAGCGGGAGGGCTGCCTACGAGCAGTACGTC.

CDR3 DNA sequence: TGTGCCAGCAGCCAGTTCTTAGGGGACTATGGCTACACCTTC. Amino acid sequence: CASSQFLGDYGYTF. The rearrangement uses TRBV3-1 (or the pseudogene TRBV3-2) and TRBJ1-2; D possibly corresponds to TRBD1 (5 bases). In germline, CDR1 is LGHDT, CDR2 YNNKEL (reference sequence). The CDR3 runs to 14 residues. V shed 3 bases and J shed 3 bases, with 11 bases lying between them.

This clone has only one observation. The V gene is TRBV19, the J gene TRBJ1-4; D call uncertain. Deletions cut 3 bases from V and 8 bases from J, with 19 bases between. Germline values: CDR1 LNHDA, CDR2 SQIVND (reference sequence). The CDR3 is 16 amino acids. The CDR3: CASSIGAREIWEKLFF. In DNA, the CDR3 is TGTGCCAGTAGTATTGGCGCGCGGGAGATTTGGGAAAAACTGTTTTTT.

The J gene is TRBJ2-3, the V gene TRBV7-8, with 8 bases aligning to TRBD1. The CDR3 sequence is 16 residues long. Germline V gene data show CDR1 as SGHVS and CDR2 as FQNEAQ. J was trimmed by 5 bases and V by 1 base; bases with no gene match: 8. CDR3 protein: CASSLVSRGLKDTQYF. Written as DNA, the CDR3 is TGTGCCAGCAGCTTAGTCTCCAGGGGGCTGAAAGATACGCAGTATTTT.

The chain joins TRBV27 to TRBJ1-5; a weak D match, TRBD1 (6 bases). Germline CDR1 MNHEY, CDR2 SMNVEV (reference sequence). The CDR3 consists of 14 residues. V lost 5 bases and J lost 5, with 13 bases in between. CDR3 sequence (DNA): TGTGCCAGCAGTAAAGACAGGAGTTATCAGCCCCAGCATTTT. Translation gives CASSKDRSYQPQHF.

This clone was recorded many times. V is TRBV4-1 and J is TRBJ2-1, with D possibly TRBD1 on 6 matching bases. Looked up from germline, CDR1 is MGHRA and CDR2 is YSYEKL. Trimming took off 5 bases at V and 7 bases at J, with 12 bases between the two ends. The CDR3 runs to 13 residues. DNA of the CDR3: TGCGCCAGCAGCGGACCTAGGGGGAATGAGCAGTTCTTC. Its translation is CASSGPRGNEQFF.

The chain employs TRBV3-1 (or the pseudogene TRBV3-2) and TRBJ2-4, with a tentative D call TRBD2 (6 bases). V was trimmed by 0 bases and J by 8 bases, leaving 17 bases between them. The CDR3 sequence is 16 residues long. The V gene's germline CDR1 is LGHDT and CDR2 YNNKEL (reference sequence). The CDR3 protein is CASSQDMGGMTYIQYF. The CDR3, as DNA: TGTGCCAGCAGCCAAGATATGGGCGGGATGACCTACATTCAGTACTTC.

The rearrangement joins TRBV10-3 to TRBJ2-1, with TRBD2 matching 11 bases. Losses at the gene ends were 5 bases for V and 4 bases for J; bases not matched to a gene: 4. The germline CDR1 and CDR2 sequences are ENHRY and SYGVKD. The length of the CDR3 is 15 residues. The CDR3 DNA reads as TGTGCCATCAGTAAGACTAGCGGGGAATACAATGAGCAGTTCTTC. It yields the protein CAISKTSGEYNEQFF.

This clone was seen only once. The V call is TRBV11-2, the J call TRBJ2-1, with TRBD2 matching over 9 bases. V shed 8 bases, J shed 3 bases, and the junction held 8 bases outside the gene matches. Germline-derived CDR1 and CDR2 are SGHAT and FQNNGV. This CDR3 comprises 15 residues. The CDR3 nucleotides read TGTGCCAGCTGGGGAGCGGGAGGCTACTACAATGAGCAGTTCTTC. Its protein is CASWGAGGYYNEQFF.

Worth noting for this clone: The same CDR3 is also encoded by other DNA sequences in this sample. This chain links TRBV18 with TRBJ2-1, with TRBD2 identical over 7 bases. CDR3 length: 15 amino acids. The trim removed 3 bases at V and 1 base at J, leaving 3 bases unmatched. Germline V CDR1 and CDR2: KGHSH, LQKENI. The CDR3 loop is CASSPRRESYNEQFF. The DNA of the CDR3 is TGTGCCAGCTCACCGAGGCGGGAGTCCTACAATGAGCAGTTCTTC.

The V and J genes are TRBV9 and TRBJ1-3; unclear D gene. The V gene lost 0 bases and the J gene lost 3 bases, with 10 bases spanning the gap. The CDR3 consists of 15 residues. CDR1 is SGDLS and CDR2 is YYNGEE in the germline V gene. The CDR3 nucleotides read TGTGCCAGCAGCGTAGAATCGGGTTTTGGAAACACCATATATTTT. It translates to CASSVESGFGNTIYF.

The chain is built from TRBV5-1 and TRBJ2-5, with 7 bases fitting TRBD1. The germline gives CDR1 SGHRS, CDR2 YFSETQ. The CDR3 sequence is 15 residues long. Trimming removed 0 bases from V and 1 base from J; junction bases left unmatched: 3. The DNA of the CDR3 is TGCGCCAGCAGCTTGGAGACAGGGCTCCAAGAGACCCAGTACTTC. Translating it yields CASSLETGLQETQYF. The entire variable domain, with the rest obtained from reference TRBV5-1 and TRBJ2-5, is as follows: KAGVTQTPRYLIKTRGQQVTLSCSPISGHRSVSWYQQTPGQGLQFLFEYFSETQRNKGNFPGRFSGRQFSNSRSEMNVSTLELGDSALYLCASSLETGLQETQYFGPGTRLLVL.

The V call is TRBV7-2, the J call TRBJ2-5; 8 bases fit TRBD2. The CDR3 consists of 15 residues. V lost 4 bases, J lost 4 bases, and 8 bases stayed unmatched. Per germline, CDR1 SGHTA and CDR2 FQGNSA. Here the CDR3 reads CASSSIAGRGETQYF. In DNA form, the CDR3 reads TGTGCCAGCAGCTCAATAGCGGGACGGGGAGAGACCCAGTACTTC.

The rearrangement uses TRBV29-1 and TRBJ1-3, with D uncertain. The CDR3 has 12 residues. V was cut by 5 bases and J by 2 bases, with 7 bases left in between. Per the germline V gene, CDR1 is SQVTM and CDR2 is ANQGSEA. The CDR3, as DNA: TGCAGCGTTCAAGTCACTGGAAACACCATATATTTT. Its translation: CSVQVTGNTIYF.